A selection of T cell receptor beta chains follows, all from one sample in a study of blood T cell repertoires in COVID-19. Repertoires were generated with immunoSEQ multiplex PCR, while TCRdb's copy carries only in-frame clones and drops some. Here the sample spans some 230,000 clones, roughly 84% being singletons. Material for sequencing was peripheral blood. The receptors come from a woman aged 55-75 years with acute or convalescent COVID-19. Each CDR3 is given with its conserved first and last residue. D genes are given only for firm matches. The listing skips clone size in some rows; elsewhere it reads once, few, many or a size class.

J: TRBJ1-2; size: NA; V: TRBV10-3; D: NA; CDR3: CASAGDGYTF; DNA: TGTGCCAGCGCGGGGGATGGCTACACCTTC
J: TRBJ2-7; size: NA; V: TRBV7-9; D: TRBD1; CDR3: CASSRLGTEPSYEQYF; DNA: TGTGCCAGCAGCCGACTCGGGACAGAACCCTCCTACGAGCAGTACTTC
J: TRBJ1-2; size: NA; V: TRBV6-5; D: TRBD1; CDR3: CASRTGQALSYGYTF; DNA: TGTGCCAGCAGGACGGGACAGGCTCTCTCCTATGGCTACACCTTC
J: TRBJ2-7; size: NA; V: TRBV4-1; D: TRBD2; CDR3: CASSQAPSGGHRVYEQYF; DNA: TGCGCCAGCAGCCAAGCCCCTAGCGGGGGACATCGGGTTTACGAGCAGTACTTC
J: TRBJ1-1; size: once; V: TRBV7-2; D: NA; CDR3: CASSLMRDTEAFF; DNA: TGTGCCAGCAGCTTGATGAGAGACACTGAAGCTTTCTTT
J: TRBJ1-2; size: NA; V: TRBV7-3; D: TRBD1; CDR3: CASSPEQGRLDGYTF; DNA: TGTGCCAGCAGCCCAGAACAGGGGAGGCTGGATGGCTACACCTTC
J: TRBJ2-1; size: NA; V: TRBV27; D: TRBD2; CDR3: CASSRLAGGSYNEQFF; DNA: TGTGCCAGCAGCCGACTAGCGGGGGGGTCCTACAATGAGCAGTTCTTC
J: TRBJ2-7; size: NA; V: TRBV29-1; D: TRBD1; CDR3: CSGRTGTYEQYF; DNA: TGCAGCGGAAGGACAGGCACCTACGAGCAGTACTTC
J: TRBJ1-5; size: NA; V: TRBV19; D: NA; CDR3: CASRSSNQPQHF; DNA: TGTGCCAGTAGGAGTAGCAATCAGCCCCAGCATTTT
J: TRBJ2-5; size: NA; V: TRBV3-1/TRBV3-2; D: TRBD1; CDR3: CASSDRLFKTGSTETQYF; DNA: TGTGCCAGCAGCGACCGTCTTTTTAAGACAGGGAGTACCGAGACCCAGTACTTC
J: TRBJ1-5; size: NA; V: TRBV19; D: NA; CDR3: CASSILATNTDQPQHF; DNA: TGTGCCAGTAGTATACTGGCCACGAACACCGATCAGCCCCAGCATTTT